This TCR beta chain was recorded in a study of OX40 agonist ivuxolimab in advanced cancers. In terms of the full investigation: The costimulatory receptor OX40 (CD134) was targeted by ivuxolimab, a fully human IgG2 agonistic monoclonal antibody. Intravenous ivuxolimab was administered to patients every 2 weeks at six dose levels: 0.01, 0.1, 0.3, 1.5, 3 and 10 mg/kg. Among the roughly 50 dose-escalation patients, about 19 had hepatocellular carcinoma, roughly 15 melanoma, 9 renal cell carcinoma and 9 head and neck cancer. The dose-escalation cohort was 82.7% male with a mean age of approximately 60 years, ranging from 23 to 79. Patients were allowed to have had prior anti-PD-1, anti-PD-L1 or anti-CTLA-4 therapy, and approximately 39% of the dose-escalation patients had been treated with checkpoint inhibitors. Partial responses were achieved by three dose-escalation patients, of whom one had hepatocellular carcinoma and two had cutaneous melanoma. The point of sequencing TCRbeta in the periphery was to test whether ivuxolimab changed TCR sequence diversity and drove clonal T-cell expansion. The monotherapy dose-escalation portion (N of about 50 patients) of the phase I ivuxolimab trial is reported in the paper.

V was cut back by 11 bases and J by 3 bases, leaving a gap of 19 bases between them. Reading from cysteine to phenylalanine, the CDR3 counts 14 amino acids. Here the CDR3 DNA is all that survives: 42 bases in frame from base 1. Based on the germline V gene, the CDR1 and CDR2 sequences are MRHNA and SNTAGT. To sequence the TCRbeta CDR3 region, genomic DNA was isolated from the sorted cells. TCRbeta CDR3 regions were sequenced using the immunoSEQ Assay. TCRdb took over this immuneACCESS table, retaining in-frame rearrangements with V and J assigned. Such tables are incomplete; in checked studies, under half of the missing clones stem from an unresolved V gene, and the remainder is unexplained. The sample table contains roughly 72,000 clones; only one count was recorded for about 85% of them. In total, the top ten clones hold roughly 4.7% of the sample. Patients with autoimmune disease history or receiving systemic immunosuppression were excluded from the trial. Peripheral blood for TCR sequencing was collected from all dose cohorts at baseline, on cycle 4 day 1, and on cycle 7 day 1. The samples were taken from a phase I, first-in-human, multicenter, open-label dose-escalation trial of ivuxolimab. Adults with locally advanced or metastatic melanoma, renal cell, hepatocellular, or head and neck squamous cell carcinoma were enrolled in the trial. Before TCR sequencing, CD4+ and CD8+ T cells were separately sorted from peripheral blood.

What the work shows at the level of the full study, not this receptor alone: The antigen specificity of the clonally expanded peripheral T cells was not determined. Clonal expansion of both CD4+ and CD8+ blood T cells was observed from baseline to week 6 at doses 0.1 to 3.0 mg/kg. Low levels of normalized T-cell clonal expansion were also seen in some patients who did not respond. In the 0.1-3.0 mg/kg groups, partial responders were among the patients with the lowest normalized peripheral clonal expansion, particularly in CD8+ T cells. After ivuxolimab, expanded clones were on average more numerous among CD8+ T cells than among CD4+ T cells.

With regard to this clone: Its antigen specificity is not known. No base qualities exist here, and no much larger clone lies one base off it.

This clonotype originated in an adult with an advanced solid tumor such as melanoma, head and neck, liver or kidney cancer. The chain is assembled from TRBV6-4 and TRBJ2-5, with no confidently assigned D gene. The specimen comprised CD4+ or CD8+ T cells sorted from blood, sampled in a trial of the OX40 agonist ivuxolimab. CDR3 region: CALISRPGKETQYF. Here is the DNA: TGTGCCCTAATCTCGCGGCCAGGAAAAGAGACCCAGTACTTC.